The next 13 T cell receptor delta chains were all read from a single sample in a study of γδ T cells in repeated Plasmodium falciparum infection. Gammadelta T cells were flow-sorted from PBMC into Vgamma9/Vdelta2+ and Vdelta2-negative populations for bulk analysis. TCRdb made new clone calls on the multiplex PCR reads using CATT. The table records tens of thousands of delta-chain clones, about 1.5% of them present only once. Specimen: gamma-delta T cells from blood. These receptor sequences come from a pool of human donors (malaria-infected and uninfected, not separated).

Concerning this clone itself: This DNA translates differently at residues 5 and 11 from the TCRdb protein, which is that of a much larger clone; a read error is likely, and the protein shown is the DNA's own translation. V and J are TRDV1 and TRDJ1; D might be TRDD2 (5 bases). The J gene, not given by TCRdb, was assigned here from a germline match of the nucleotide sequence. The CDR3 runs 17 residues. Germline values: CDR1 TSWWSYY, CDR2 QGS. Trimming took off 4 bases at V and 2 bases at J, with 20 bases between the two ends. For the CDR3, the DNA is TGTGCTCTTGGGGGTCTACTTTCCTTCAAGCTTACCGATAAACTCATCTTT. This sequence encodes CALGGLLSFKLTDKLIF.

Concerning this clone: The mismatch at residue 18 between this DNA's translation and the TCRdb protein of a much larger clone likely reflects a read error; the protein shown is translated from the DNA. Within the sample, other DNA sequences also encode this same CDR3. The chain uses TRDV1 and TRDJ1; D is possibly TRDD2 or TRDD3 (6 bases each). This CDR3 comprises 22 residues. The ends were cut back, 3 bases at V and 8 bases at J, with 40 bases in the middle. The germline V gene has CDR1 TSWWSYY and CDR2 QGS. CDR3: CALGDRPSYGPKGLGLTLKLIF. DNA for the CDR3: TGTGCTCTTGGGGACAGACCCTCCTACGGTCCGAAGGGCCTGGGGCTGACTTTAAAACTCATCTTT.

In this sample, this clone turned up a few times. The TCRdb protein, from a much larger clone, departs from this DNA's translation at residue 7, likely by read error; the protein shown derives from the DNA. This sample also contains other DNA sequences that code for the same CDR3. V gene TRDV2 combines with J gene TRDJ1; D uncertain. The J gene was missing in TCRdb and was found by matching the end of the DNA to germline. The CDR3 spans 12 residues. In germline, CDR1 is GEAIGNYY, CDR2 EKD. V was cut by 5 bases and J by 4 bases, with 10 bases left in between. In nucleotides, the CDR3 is TGTGCCTGTGGGACCTGTAGCGATAAACTCATCTTT. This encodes CACGTCSDKLIF.

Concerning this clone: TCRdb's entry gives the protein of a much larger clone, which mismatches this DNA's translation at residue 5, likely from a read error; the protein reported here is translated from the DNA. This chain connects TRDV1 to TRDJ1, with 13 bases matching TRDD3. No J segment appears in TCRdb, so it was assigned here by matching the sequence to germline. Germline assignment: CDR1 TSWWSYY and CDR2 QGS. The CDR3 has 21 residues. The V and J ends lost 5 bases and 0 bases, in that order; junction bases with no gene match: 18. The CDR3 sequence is CALGPTRRNNWGIRYTDKLIF. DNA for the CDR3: TGTGCTCTTGGGCCTACTCGACGTAATAACTGGGGGATACGGTACACCGATAAACTCATCTTT.

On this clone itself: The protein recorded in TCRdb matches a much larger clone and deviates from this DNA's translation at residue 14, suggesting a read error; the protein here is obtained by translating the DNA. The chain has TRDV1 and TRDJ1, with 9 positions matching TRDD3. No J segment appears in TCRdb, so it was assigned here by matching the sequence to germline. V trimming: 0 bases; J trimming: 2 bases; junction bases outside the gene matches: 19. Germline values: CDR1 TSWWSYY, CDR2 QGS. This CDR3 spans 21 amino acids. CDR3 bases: TGTGCTCTTGGGGAACTGGGAGTCCCGGTACTGGGGGACCCCTCTACCGATAAACTCATCTTT. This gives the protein CALGELGVPVLGDPSTDKLIF.

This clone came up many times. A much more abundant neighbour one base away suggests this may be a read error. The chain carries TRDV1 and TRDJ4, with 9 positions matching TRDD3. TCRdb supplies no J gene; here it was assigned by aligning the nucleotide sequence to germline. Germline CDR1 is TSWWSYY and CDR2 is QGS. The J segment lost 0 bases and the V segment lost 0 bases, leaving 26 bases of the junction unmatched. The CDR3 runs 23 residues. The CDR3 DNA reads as TGTGCTCTTGGGGAACTTCCAACCCGATCCATACTTGGGGATACGCTAACTCCCAGACCCCTGATCTTT. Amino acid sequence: CALGELPTRSILGDTLTPRPLIF.

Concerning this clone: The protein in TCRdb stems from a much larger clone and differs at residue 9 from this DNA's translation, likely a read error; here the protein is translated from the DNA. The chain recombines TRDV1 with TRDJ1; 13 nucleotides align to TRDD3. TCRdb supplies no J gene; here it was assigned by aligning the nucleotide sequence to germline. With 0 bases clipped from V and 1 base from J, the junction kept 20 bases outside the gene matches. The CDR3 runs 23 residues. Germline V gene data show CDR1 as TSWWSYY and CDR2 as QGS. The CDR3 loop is CALGELGDGFYWGIRRGTDKLIF. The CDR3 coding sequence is TGTGCTCTTGGGGAACTAGGAGATGGCTTTTACTGGGGGATACGCCGGGGCACCGATAAACTCATCTTT.

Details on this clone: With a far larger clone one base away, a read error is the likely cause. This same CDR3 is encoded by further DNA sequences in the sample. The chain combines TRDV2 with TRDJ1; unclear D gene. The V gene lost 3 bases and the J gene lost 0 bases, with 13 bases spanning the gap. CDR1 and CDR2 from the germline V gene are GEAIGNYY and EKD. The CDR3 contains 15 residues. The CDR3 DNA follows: TGTGCCTGTGACCCTATCGAGCCCCACACCGATAAACTCATCTTT. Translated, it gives CACDPIEPHTDKLIF.

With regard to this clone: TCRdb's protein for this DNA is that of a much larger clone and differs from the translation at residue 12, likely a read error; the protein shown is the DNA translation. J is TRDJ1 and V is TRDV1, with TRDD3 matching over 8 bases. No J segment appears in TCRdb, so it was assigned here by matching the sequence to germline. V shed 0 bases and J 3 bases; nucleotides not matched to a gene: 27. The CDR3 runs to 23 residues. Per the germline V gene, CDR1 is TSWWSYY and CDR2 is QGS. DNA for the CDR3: TGTGCTCTTGGGGAACTACCCTGCCTTCCCAAGGCTCTCTGGGGGACCCCTCCCGATAAACTCATCTTT. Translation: CALGELPCLPKALWGTPPDKLIF.

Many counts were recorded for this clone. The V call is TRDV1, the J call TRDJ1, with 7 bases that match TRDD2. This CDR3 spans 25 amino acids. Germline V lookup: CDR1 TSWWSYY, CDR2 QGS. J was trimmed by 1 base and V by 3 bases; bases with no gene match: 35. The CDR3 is CALGDLRPIPTRTGRAYNSTDKLIF. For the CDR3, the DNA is TGTGCTCTTGGGGACTTAAGGCCCATTCCTACGAGAACGGGGAGGGCTTATAACTCCACCGATAAACTCATCTTT.

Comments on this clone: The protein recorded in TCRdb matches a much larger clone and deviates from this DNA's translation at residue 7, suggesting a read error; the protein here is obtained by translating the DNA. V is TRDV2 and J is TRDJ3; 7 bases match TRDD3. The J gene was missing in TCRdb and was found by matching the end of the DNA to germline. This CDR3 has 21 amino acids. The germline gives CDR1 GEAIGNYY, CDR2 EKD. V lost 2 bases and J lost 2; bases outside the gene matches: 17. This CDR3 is CACDKRGWGFLKTWDTRQMFF. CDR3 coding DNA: TGTGCCTGTGACAAGAGGGGCTGGGGGTTCCTTAAGACCTGGGACACCCGACAGATGTTTTTC.

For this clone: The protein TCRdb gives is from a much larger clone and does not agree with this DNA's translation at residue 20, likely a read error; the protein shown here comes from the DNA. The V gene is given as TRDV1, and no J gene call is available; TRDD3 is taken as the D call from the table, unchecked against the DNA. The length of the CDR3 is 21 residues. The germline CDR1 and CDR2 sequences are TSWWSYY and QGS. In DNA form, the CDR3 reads TGTGCTCTTGGGGAGGTTAGGGGTAAACTGGGGGATACGCCGGGGACCGATAAACTCACCTTT. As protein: CALGEVRGKLGDTPGTDKLTF.

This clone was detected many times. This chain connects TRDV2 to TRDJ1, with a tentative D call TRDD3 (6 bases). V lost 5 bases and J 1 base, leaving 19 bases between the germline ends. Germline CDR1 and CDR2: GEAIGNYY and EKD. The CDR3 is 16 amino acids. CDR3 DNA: TGTGCCTGTGTGTACGTCCTGGGGCGAGGCACCGATAAACTCATCTTT. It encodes CACVYVLGRGTDKLIF.